Listed here is a single T cell receptor (beta chain). Its target is unknown. Germline CDR1 reads MNHNS; CDR2 reads SASEGT. V lost 5 bases, J lost 5 bases, and 10 bases stayed unmatched. The length of the CDR3 is 15 residues. This entry comes from a study of Ad26.COV2.S vaccination and SARS-CoV-2 variants. Background on the study: Of the COV1001 trial arms, the Ad26.COV2.S arm included the donor. Study-level findings and limits: Assessments of TCR breadth and depth may have underestimated the total T cell responses.

Method: immunoSEQ multiplex PCR; TCRdb's copy keeps in-frame clones and lacks some. The top ten clones hold approximately 3.3% of a sample with more than 250,000 clones, approximately 87% of them seen once. Documented treatment: 15 to 20 received Ad26.COV2.S at low or high dose, single or two shots; about 5 received placebo; per-sample allocation not given. Samples analyzed were those drawn on day 63 after the first vaccine or placebo injection. An adult aged 18-55 years in Boston served as the donor. The shot given was an Ad26 vector that makes Wuhan-strain SARS-CoV-2 spike. Specimen: peripheral blood, collected in a trial of Ad26.COV2.S vaccine versus placebo. The rearrangement joins TRBV6-1 to TRBJ2-7, with 9 bases matching TRBD1. The TCR originated in a person between 18 and 59 years old who received the Ad26.COV2.S COVID-19 vaccine or a placebo. The chain's CDR3 is CASSTGTGQGDEQYF. For the CDR3, the DNA is TGTGCCAGCAGTACCGGAACGGGACAGGGTGACGAGCAGTACTTC.